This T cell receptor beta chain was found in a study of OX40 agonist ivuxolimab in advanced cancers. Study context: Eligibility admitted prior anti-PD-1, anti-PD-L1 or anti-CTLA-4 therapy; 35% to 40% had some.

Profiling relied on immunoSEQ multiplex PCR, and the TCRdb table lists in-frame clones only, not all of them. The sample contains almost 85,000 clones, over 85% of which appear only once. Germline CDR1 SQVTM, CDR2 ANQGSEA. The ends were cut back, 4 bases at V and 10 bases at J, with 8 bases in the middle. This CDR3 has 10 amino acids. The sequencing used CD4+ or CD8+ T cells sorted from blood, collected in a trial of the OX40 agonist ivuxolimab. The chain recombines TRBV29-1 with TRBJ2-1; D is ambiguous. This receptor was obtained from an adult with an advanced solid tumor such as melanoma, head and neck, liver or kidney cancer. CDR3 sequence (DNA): TGCAGCGTTGTACAGTGGGAGCAGTTCTTC. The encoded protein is CSVVQWEQFF.